This T cell receptor beta chain was sequenced for a study of T cell responses to AZD1222 COVID-19 vaccine. Study-level findings and limits: Targeting of unmutated variant regions was reportedly seen in nearly half of spike-specific TCRs. Donors in the cohort were predominantly white British and more often female, and clonal diversity was possibly underestimated.

Concerning this clone itself: The target antigen is unknown.

The method was immunoSEQ multiplex PCR; TCRdb's version includes in-frame clones alone and lacks a portion of them. The data hold around 140,000 clones, with over 75% observed a single time. The CDR3 has 14 residues. Trimming left V 6 bases short and J 3 bases short, with 15 bases between. The germline V gene has CDR1 KGHSH and CDR2 LQKENI. The chain carries TRBV18 and TRBJ2-7; D possibly corresponds to TRBD1 (5 bases). The material sequenced was peripheral blood, taken on day 0 of AZD1222 vaccination. The receptor was isolated from an adult in good health. The CDR3 bases are TGTGCCAGCTCTACCTCCCTGACAGACTACGAGCAGTACTTC. It specifies CASSTSLTDYEQYF.